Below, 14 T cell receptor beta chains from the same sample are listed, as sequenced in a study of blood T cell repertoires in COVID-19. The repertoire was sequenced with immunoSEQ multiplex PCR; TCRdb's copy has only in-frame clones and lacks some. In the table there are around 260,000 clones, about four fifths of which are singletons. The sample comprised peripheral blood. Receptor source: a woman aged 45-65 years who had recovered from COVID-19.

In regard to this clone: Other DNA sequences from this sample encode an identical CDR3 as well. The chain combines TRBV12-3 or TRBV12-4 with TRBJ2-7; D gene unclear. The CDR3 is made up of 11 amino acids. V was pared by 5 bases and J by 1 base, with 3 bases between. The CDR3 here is CASSPSYEQYF. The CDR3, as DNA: TGTGCCAGCAGTCCGTCCTACGAGCAGTACTTC.

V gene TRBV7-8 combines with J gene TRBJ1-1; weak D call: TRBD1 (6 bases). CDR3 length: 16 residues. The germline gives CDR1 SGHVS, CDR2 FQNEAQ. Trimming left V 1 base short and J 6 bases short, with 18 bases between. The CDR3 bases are TGTGCCAGCAGCTTAGTAGAGGAAACAGGGATCCCTGAAGCTTTCTTT. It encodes CASSLVEETGIPEAFF. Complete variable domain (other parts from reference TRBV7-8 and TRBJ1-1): GAGVSQSPRYKVAKRGQDVALRCDPISGHVSLFWYQQALGQGPEFLTYFQNEAQLDKSGLPSDRFFAERPEGSVSTLKIQRTQQEDSAVYLCASSLVEETGIPEAFFGQGTRLTVV.

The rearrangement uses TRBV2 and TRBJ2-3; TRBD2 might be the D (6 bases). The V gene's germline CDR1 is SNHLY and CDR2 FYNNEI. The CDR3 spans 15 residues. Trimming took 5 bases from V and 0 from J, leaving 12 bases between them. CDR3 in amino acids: CASSPPGGSTDTQYF. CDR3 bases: TGTGCCAGCAGTCCCCCCGGAGGGAGCACAGATACGCAGTATTTT.

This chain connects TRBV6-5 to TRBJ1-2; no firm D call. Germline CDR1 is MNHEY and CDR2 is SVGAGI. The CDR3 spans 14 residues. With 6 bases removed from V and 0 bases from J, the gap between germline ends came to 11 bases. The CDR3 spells CASRAGGANYGYTF. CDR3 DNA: TGTGCCAGCAGAGCGGGCGGAGCTAACTATGGCTACACCTTC.

The CDR3 DNA is TGTGCCATCAGTGATTTGGGACAGGGGACCTACGAGCAGTACTTC. Residues: CAISDLGQGTYEQYF. The V call is TRBV10-3, the J call TRBJ2-7, with 10 bases fitting TRBD1. Per germline, CDR1 ENHRY and CDR2 SYGVKD. Trimming removed 3 bases from V and 2 bases from J; junction bases left unmatched: 4. The CDR3 sequence is 15 residues long.

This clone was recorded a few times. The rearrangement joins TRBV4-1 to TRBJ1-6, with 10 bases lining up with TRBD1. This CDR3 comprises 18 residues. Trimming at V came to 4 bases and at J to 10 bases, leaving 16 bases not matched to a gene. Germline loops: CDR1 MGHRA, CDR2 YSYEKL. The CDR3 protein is CASSRAGTGEPVDSPLHF. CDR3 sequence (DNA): TGCGCCAGCAGCCGAGCTGGGACAGGGGAACCCGTTGACTCACCCCTCCACTTT.

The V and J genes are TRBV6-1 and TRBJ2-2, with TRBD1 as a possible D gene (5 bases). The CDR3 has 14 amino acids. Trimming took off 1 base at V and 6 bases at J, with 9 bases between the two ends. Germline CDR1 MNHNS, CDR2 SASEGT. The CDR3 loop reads CASSEGQFPGELFF. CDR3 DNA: TGTGCCAGCAGTGAAGGACAGTTCCCCGGGGAGCTGTTTTTT.

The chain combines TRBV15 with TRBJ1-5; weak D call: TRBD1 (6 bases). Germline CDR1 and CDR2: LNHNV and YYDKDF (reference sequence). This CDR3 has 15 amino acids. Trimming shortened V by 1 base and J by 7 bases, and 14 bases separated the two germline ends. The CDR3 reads CATSRVGGLRQPQHF. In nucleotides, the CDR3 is TGTGCCACCAGCAGAGTGGGGGGGCTGAGGCAGCCCCAGCATTTT.

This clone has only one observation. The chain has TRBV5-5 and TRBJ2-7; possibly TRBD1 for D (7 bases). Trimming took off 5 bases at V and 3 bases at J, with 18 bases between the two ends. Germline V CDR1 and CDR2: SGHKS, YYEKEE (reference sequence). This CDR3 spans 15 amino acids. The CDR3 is CASSFWTGGGYEQYF. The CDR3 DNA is TGTGCCAGCAGTTTTTGGACAGGAGGGGGCTACGAGCAGTACTTC.

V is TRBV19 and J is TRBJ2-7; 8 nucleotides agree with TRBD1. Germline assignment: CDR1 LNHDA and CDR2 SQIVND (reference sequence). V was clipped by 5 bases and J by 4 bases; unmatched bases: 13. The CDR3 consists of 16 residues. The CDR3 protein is CASSLAQGQGAYEQYF. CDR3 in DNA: TGTGCCAGTAGTCTAGCCCAAGGGCAGGGGGCATACGAGCAGTACTTC.

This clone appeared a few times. The CDR3 DNA follows: TGTGCCAGCAGTTCCCGGGACAGGGATTCTGAGCAGTTCTTC. Protein: CASSSRDRDSEQFF. The chain is built from TRBV2 and TRBJ2-1, with TRBD1 matching 9 bases. V lost 5 bases, J lost 9 bases, and 8 bases stayed unmatched. The germline gives CDR1 SNHLY, CDR2 FYNNEI. There are 14 residues in the CDR3. Full variable domain (rest looked up from reference TRBV2 and TRBJ2-1): EPEVTQTPSHQVTQMGQEVILRCVPISNHLYFYWYRQILGQKVEFLVSFYNNEISEKSEIFDDQFSVERPDGSNFTLKIRSTKLEDSAMYFCASSSRDRDSEQFFGPGTRLTVL.

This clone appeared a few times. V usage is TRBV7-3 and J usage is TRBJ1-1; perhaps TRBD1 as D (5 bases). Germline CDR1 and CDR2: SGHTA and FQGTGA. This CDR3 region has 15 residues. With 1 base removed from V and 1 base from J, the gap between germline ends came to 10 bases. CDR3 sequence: CASSLRGGENTEAFF. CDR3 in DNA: TGTGCCAGCAGCTTAAGGGGGGGAGAGAACACTGAAGCTTTCTTT.

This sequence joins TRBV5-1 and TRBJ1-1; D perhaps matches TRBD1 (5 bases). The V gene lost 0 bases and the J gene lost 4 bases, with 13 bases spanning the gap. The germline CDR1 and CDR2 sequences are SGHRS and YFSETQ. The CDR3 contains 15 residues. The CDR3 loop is CASSLGGSVLTEAFF. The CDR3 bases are TGCGCCAGCAGCTTGGGGGGCTCAGTGCTCACTGAAGCTTTCTTT.

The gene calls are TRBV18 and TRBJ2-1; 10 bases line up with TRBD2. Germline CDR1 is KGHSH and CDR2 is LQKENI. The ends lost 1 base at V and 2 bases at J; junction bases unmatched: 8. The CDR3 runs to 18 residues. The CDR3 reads CASSPRSTSGYTYNEQFF. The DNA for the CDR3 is TGTGCCAGCTCACCACGTTCGACTAGCGGGTATACCTACAATGAGCAGTTCTTC.